These 14 T cell receptor beta chains came from one sample sequenced in a study of graft-versus-host responses after intestinal transplantation. The method was immunoSEQ multiplex PCR; TCRdb's version includes in-frame clones alone and lacks a portion of them. The sample lists around 30,000 clones, 87% occurring once. This sample comprised PBMCs, obtained 450 to 460 days after intestinal transplantation. These receptors were taken from a human patient who received an intestinal transplant, so some T cells may come from the graft donor.

This chain uses TRBV15 with TRBJ2-4, with D perhaps matching TRBD1 (5 bases). The germline CDR1 and CDR2 sequences are LNHNV and YYDKDF (reference sequence). The CDR3 length is 16 residues. Trimming took off 1 base at V and 5 bases at J, with 15 bases between the two ends. This chain's CDR3 is CATSRALVVGENIQYF. The CDR3 DNA follows: TGTGCCACCAGCAGAGCTCTAGTGGTAGGGGAAAACATTCAGTACTTC.

This clone occurred once. The V and J genes are TRBV2 and TRBJ1-1; D uncertain. Germline CDR1 and CDR2: SNHLY and FYNNEI. V lost 1 base, J lost 3 bases, and 9 bases lay in between. CDR3 length: 14 residues. The CDR3 nucleotides are TGTGCCAGCAGTGAAGGGGGTGCGGACACTGAAGCTTTCTTT. Protein: CASSEGGADTEAFF. Full variable domain (remainder filled in from reference TRBV2 and TRBJ1-1): EPEVTQTPSHQVTQMGQEVILRCVPISNHLYFYWYRQILGQKVEFLVSFYNNEISEKSEIFDDQFSVERPDGSNFTLKIRSTKLEDSAMYFCASSEGGADTEAFFGQGTRLTVV.

The rearrangement joins TRBV5-1 to TRBJ1-1; no reliable D call. Germline CDR1 and CDR2: SGHRS and YFSETQ. V shed 5 bases and J shed 1 base, with 12 bases lying between them. The CDR3 is 14 amino acids. The CDR3 sequence is CASRNREGNTEAFF. Here the CDR3 DNA reads TGCGCCAGCAGGAACAGAGAGGGGAACACTGAAGCTTTCTTT.

The rearrangement uses TRBV12-2 and TRBJ1-2. TRBV12-2 is marked as a pseudogene. This CDR3 region has 11 residues. The CDR3 region is CASRSRVGYTF. The CDR3 bases are TGTGCAAGTCGCTCGAGAGTCGGCTACACCTTC.

CDR3 sequence reads: CASSLDGFYYGYTF. CDR3 nucleotide sequence: TGTGCCAGCAGCTTGGACGGCTTCTACTATGGCTACACCTTC. This chain links TRBV11-2 with TRBJ1-2; D ambiguous. This CDR3 has 14 residues. V lost 3 bases and J lost 3, with 11 bases in between. Germline CDR1 and CDR2: SGHAT and FQNNGV.

The chain joins TRBV6-5 to TRBJ1-1; TRBD1 matches 9 bases. The CDR3 is 14 residues long. With V trimmed by 7 bases and J by 6 bases, 9 bases remained unmatched. The germline CDR1 and CDR2 sequences are MNHEY and SVGAGI. CDR3 region: CASNHRTGESEAFF. The CDR3 nucleotides read TGTGCCAGCAACCACCGGACAGGGGAATCTGAAGCTTTCTTT.

In this sample, this clone turned up once. The genes are TRBV5-4 and TRBJ2-1, with D maybe TRBD2 (5 bases). Germline V gene data show CDR1 as SGHNT and CDR2 as YYREEE (reference sequence). The length of the CDR3 is 14 residues. V was shortened by 4 bases and J by 4 bases, with 12 bases between the two germline ends. CDR3 in amino acids: CASSHDGLYNEQFF. CDR3 DNA sequence: TGTGCCAGCAGCCACGACGGACTTTACAATGAGCAGTTCTTC.

The chain recombines TRBV30 with TRBJ1-2; 10 nucleotides line up with TRBD1. Trimming at V came to 1 base and at J to 13 bases, leaving 9 bases not matched to a gene. CDR1 is GTSNPN and CDR2 is SVGIG in the germline V gene (reference sequence). This CDR3 is built from 13 residues. CDR3 sequence: CAWSAGQGVLSTF. The CDR3 region has the DNA TGTGCCTGGAGTGCCGGACAGGGGGTACTCTCCACCTTC.

The chain carries TRBV6-5 and TRBJ2-4; D is undetermined. Germline loops: CDR1 MNHEY, CDR2 SVGAGI. CDR3 size: 13 residues. V lost 6 bases to trimming and J lost 6 bases, with 12 bases between them. The CDR3 DNA reads TGTGCCAGCAGGACTCTGGACCCAAACATTCAGTACTTC. Translating it yields CASRTLDPNIQYF.

V is TRBV5-6 and J is TRBJ2-7; D gene unclear. Germline V gene sequence: CDR1 SGHDT, CDR2 YYEEEE. The V end lost 2 bases, the J end lost 1 base, and 4 bases lay between the germline ends. The CDR3 extends over 12 amino acids. Here the CDR3 reads CASSFQSYEQYF. CDR3 bases: TGTGCCAGCAGCTTCCAATCCTACGAGCAGTACTTC.

V usage is TRBV6-5 and J usage is TRBJ1-4; no reliable D call. V gave up 6 bases and J gave up 5 bases, with 13 bases separating them. CDR1 MNHEY and CDR2 SVGAGI come from the germline V gene. The CDR3 extends over 14 amino acids. The CDR3 loop is CASSRLLGNEKLFF. In DNA form, the CDR3 reads TGTGCCAGCAGCCGACTACTGGGAAATGAAAAACTGTTTTTT.

This clone was recorded once. The chain combines TRBV11-3 with TRBJ2-3; D is undetermined. The ends were cut back, 1 base at V and 4 bases at J, with 6 bases in the middle. The CDR3 is made up of 13 amino acids. Germline CDR1 is SGHNT and CDR2 is YENEEA. The CDR3 protein is CASSLGGSDTQYF. The CDR3 region has the DNA TGTGCCAGCAGCTTAGGAGGATCAGATACGCAGTATTTT.

V and J are TRBV28 and TRBJ2-1; possible D gene TRBD1, 6 bases. The CDR3 is 14 amino acids. V gave up 6 bases and J gave up 7 bases, with 16 bases separating them. Germline V gene sequence: CDR1 MDHEN, CDR2 SYDVKM. The CDR3 nucleotides read TGTGCCAGCAGCGCAGGGGACCCTCCTAATGAGCAGTTCTTC. It codes for CASSAGDPPNEQFF.

This clone showed up just once. The chain links TRBV7-2 to TRBJ2-5; 7 bases map to TRBD2. The V segment lost 6 bases and the J segment 1 base; nucleotides outside the gene matches: 2. The CDR3 is 13 amino acids. Per the germline V gene, CDR1 is SGHTA and CDR2 is FQGNSA. This CDR3 is CASSLAVQETQYF. The CDR3 DNA reads TGTGCCAGCAGTCTAGCGGTCCAAGAGACCCAGTACTTC.